This record concerns one T cell receptor beta chain sequence. Its antigen is unidentified. The record originates from a study of cytomegalovirus exposure and HLA in healthy donors. About the study: As an earlier analysis found, some 170 million T cells yielded about 120 million unique TCR beta sequences. HLA-typed donors were the source of around 85 million unique TCRs held in an early data release.

The CDR3 contains 17 residues. Deletions cut 6 bases from V and 4 bases from J, with 24 bases between. CDR1 and CDR2 from the germline V gene are MNHEY and SMNVEV (reference sequence). Study-level results: Sequencing probably produced one cluster of sequence variants that were highly shared. The study listed approximately 170 cytomegalovirus-associated TCR beta chains.

With 60 Vbeta and 13 Jbeta primers, the PCR was carried out. This table comes from immunoSEQ multiplex PCR, and its TCRdb copy is limited to in-frame clones, with some not included. In the table there are 100,000 or so clones, around three quarters of which are singletons. Sample: PBMCs. The receptor comes from a female donor in good health and CMV-seronegative. The rearrangement links TRBV27 to TRBJ1-1; D may be TRBD1 (6 bases). DNA for the CDR3: TGTGCCAGCAGCACCCTTTGGACAGCCCTAAACCCCACTGAAGCTTTCTTT. Translating it yields CASSTLWTALNPTEAFF.